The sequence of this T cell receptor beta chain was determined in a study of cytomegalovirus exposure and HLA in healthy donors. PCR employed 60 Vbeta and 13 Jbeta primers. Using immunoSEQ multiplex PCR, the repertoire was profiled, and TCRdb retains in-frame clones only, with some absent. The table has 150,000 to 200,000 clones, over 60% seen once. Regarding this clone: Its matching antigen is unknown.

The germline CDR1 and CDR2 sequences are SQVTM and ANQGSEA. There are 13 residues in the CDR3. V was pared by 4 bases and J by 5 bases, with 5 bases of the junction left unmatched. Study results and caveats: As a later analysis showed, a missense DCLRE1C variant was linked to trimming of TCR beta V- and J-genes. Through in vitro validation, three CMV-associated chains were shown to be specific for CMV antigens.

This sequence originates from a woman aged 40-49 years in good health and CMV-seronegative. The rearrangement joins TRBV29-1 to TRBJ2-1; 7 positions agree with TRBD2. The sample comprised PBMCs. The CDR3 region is CSVAGGGNNEQFF. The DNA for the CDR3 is TGCAGCGTTGCGGGAGGCGGAAACAATGAGCAGTTCTTC.